The clone carrying this T cell receptor beta chain was seen only a few times. These data come from a study of T cell repertoires in cytomegalovirus infection. Germline lookup yields CDR1 SGHDT and CDR2 YYEEEE. CDR3 length equals 15 residues. With V trimmed by 4 bases and J by 3 bases, 6 bases remained unmatched. TCRdb processed the reads anew with MiXCR; each CDR3 protein has one entry. In the table there are around 550,000 distinct CDR3 sequences, roughly 29% of which are singletons. This rearrangement joins TRBV5-6 to TRBJ1-5, with 8 nucleotides matching TRBD1. This sequence originates from a human donor in good health (CMV status not recorded). Some clones in this sample may be carry-over from other donors' samples. Specimen: PBMCs. This chain's CDR3 is CASSGGQANNQPQHF. The CDR3, as DNA: TGTGCCAGCAGCGGGGGACAGGCAAACAATCAGCCCCAGCATTTT.